Listed here is a single T cell receptor beta chain. Germline CDR1 and CDR2: MNHEY and SMNVEV (reference sequence). This CDR3 comprises 14 residues. V lost 5 bases to trimming and J lost 5 bases; unmatched junction nucleotides: 4. Repertoires were generated with immunoSEQ multiplex PCR, while TCRdb's copy carries only in-frame clones and drops some. The sample shows roughly 250,000 clones, around 90% of them seen only once. The record originates from a study of blood T cell repertoires in COVID-19. This sequence joins TRBV27 and TRBJ1-1; 11 bases line up with TRBD1. Source material: PBMCs or T cells enriched from blood (not recorded which). This receptor was taken from a woman between 18 and 29 years old who had recovered from COVID-19. CDR3 in DNA: TGTGCCAGCAGTAGGACAGGGGGCATTACTGAAGCTTTCTTT. Protein product: CASSRTGGITEAFF.